This T cell receptor (beta chain) comes out of a study of blood T cell repertoires in COVID-19. Study-wide background: Both acute and convalescent COVID-19 samples were obtained from the United States, Italy and Spain. Sample material is recorded as cDNA or gDNA derived from T cells, B-cell-depleted T cells, or PBMCs.

In the source study's methods: Counts of nucleated cells, estimated from reference gene primer amplification, were obtained. TCRdb keeps only in-frame clones here, not all; method: immunoSEQ multiplex PCR. V and J calls plus clone size are reproduced from that table; the DNA served to infer D and trimming. The table records 150,000 to 200,000 clones, 89% of them present only once. V shed 0 bases, J shed 3 bases, and the junction held 5 bases outside the gene matches. This CDR3 comprises 17 residues. Germline CDR1 MNHEY, CDR2 SVGEGT. This sequence joins TRBV6-2 or TRBV6-3 and TRBJ2-2, with 9 positions matching TRBD2. The material sequenced was peripheral blood. The clonotype comes from a man in his sixties with acute or convalescent COVID-19. The chain's CDR3 is CASSYSRGREYTGELFF. The CDR3 nucleotides are TGTGCCAGCAGTTACTCTCGCGGGAGGGAGTACACCGGGGAGCTGTTTTTT.